The clone carrying this T cell receptor beta chain was detected a few times. CDR3 length: 13 amino acids. CDR1 and CDR2 (germline): MDHEN, SYDVKM. Deletions cut 4 bases from V and 4 bases from J, with 10 bases between. This sample is drawn from a study of blood T cell repertoires in COVID-19. For the study at large: There were acute and convalescent COVID-19 samples, and they came from the United States, Italy and Spain. In each case, the material was cDNA or gDNA derived from T cells, B-cell-depleted T cells, or PBMCs.

Authors' analysis steps: Cell counts per sample came from amplifying reference gene primers. The repertoire was sequenced with immunoSEQ multiplex PCR; TCRdb's copy has only in-frame clones and lacks some. V and J calls and clone size are copied from that table; D and trimming were computed from the DNA. This repertoire shows 60,000 to 90,000 clones, around 70% found once; its top ten account for roughly 23%. The chain uses TRBV28 and TRBJ1-2, with D unresolved. The sequencing input was peripheral blood. The sequence came from a man in his sixties with acute or convalescent COVID-19. The CDR3 DNA reads as TGTGCCAGCAGTTCCGGACTCTTCTATGGCTACACCTTC. Encoded protein: CASSSGLFYGYTF.